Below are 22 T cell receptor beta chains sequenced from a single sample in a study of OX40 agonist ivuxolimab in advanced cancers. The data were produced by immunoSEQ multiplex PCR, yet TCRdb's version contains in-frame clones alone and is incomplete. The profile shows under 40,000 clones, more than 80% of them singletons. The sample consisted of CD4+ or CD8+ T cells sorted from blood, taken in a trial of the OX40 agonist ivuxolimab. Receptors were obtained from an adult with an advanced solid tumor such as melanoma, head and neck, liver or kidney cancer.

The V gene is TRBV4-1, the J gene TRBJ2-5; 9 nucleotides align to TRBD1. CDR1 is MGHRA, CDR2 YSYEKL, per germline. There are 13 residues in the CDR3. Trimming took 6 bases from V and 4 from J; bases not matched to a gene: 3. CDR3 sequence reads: CASRDRGGETQYF. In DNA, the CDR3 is TGCGCCAGCAGGGACAGGGGCGGAGAGACCCAGTACTTC.

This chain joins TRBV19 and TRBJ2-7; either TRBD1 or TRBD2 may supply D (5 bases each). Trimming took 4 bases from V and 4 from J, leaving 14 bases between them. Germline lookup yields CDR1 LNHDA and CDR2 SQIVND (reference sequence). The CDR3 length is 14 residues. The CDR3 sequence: CASSTGTQLYEQYF. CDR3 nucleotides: TGTGCCAGTAGTACCGGGACGCAATTATACGAGCAGTACTTC.

CDR3 region: CASSRPRGLGEKLFF. CDR3 coding DNA: TGTGCCAGCAGTCGCCCCCGGGGTCTGGGCGAAAAACTGTTTTTT. The chain links TRBV28 to TRBJ1-4, with D hard to call. With 5 bases removed from V and 8 bases from J, the gap between germline ends came to 18 bases. The CDR3 length is 15 residues. Germline V gene lookup returns CDR1 MDHEN and CDR2 SYDVKM.

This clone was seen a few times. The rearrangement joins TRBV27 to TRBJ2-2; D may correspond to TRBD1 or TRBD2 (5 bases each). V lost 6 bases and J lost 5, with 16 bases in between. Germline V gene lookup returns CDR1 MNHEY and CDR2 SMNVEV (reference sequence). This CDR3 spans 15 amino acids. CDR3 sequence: CASRGTGKRTGELFF. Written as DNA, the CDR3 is TGTGCCAGCAGGGGGACCGGAAAAAGAACCGGGGAGCTGTTTTTT.

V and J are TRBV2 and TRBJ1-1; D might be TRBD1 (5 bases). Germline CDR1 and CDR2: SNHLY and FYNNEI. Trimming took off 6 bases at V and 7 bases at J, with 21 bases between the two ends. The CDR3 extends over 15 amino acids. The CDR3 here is CASRRQGPMVGEAFF. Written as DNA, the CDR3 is TGTGCCAGCAGGCGTCAGGGACCTATGGTGGGTGAAGCTTTCTTT.

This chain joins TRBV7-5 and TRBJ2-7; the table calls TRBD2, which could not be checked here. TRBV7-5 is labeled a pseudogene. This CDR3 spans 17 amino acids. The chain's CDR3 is CASSRLRGTESSYEQYF. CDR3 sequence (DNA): TGTGCCAGCAGCCGCCTCCGTGGGACTGAAAGCTCCTACGAGCAGTACTTC.

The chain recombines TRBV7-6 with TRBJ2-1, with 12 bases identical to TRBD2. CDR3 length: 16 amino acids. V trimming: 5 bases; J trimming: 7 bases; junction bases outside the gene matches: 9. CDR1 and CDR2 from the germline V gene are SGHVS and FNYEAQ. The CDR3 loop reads CASSPRGGTSGNEQFF. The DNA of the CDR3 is TGTGCCAGCAGCCCTAGGGGTGGGACTAGCGGGAATGAGCAGTTCTTC.

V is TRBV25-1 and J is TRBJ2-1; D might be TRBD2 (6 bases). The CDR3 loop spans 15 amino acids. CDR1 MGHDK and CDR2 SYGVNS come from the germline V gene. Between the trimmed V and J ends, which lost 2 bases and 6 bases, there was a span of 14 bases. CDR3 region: CASSEVSAGRNEQFF. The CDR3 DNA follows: TGTGCCAGCAGTGAAGTTTCGGCGGGACGCAATGAGCAGTTCTTC.

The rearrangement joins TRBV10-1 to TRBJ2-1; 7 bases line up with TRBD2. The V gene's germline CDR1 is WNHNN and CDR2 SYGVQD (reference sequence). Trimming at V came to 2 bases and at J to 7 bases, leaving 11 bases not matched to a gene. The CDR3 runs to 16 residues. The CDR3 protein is CASSERVGGLGNEQFF. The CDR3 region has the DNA TGCGCCAGCAGTGAGAGGGTGGGAGGGCTCGGTAATGAGCAGTTCTTC.

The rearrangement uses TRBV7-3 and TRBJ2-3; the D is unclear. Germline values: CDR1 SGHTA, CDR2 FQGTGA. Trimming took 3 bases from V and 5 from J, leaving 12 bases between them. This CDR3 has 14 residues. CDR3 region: CASSFFPTGDTQYF. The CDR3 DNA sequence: TGTGCCAGCAGCTTCTTCCCAACTGGAGATACGCAGTATTTT.

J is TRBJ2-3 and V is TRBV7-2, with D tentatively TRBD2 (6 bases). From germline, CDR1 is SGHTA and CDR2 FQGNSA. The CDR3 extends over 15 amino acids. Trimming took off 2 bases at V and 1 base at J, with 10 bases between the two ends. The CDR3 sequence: CASSLRGTGTDTQYF. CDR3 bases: TGTGCCAGCAGCTTAAGAGGGACTGGCACAGATACGCAGTATTTT. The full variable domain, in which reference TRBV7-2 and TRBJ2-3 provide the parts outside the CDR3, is GAGVSQSPSNKVTEKGKDVELRCDPISGHTALYWYRQSLGQGLEFLIYFQGNSAPDKSGLPSDRFSAERTGGSVSTLTIQRTQQEDSAVYLCASSLRGTGTDTQYFGPGTRLTVL.

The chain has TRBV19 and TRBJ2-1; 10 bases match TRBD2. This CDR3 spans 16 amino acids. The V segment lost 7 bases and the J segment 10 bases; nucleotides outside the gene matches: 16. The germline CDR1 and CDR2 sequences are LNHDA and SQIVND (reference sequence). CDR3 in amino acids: CASTQTPSGGAREQFF. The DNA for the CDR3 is TGTGCCAGTACTCAGACCCCGAGCGGGGGGGCCAGGGAGCAGTTCTTC.

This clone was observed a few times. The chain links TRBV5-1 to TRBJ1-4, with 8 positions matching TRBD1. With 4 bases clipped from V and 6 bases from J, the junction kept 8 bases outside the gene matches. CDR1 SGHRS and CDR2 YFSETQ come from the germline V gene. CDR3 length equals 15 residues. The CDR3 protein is CASSDTGGVDEKLFF. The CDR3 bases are TGCGCCAGCAGCGACACAGGGGGGGTCGATGAAAAACTGTTTTTT.

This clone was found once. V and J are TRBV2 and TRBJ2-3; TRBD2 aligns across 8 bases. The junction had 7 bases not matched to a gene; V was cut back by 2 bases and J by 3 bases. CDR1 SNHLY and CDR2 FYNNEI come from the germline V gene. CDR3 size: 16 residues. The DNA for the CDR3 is TGTGCCAGCAGTGAAACGGGGGTAGCGGGGACAGATACGCAGTATTTT. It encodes CASSETGVAGTDTQYF.

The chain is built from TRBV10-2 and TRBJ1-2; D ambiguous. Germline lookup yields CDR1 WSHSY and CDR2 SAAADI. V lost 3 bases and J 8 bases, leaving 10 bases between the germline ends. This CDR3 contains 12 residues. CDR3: CASSDPATGYTF. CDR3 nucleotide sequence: TGCGCCAGCAGTGACCCAGCCACCGGCTACACCTTC.

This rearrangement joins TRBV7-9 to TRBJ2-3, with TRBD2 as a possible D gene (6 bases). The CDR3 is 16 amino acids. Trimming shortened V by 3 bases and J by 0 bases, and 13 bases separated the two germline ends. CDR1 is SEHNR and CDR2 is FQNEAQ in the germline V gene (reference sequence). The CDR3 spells CASSFLASPSTDTQYF. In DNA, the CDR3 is TGTGCCAGCAGCTTTCTAGCGAGCCCTAGCACAGATACGCAGTATTTT.

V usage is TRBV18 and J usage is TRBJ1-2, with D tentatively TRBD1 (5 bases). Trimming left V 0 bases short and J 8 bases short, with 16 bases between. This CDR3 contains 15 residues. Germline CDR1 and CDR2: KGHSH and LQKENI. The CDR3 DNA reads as TGTGCCAGCTCACCACCGCGGGGCCTAGGAGAGGGCTACACCTTC. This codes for CASSPPRGLGEGYTF.

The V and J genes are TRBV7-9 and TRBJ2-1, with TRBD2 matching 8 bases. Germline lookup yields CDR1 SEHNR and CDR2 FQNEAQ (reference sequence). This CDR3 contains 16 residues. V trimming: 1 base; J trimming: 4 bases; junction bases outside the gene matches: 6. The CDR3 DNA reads TGTGCCAGCAGCTTAGGACTAGCGCGATTATACAATGAGCAGTTCTTC. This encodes CASSLGLARLYNEQFF.

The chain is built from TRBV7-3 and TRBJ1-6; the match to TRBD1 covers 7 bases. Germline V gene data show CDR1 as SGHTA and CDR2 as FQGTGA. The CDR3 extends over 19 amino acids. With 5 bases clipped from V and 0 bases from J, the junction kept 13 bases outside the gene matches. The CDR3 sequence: CASSKPPGTDGSYNSPLHF. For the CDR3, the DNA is TGTGCCAGCAGCAAACCTCCCGGGACAGATGGCTCCTATAATTCACCCCTCCACTTT.

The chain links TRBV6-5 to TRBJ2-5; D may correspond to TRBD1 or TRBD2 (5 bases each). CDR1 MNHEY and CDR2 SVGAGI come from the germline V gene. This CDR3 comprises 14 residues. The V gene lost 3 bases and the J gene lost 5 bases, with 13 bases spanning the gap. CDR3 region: CASSYPGAGETQYF. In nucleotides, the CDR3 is TGTGCCAGCAGTTATCCCGGGGCCGGGGAGACCCAGTACTTC.

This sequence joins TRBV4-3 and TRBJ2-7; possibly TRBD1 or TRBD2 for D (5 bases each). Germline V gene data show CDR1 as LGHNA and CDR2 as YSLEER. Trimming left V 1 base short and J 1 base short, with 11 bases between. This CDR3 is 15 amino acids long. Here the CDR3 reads CASSQGGTGSYEQYF. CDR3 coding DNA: TGCGCCAGCAGCCAAGGGGGGACGGGGTCCTACGAGCAGTACTTC.

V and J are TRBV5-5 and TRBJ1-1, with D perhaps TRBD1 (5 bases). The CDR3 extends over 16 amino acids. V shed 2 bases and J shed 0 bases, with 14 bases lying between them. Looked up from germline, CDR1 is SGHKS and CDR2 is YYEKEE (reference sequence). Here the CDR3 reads CASSFRGAGLNTEAFF. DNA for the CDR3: TGTGCCAGCAGCTTCCGCGGGGCCGGGCTGAACACTGAAGCTTTCTTT.